The 19 T cell receptor beta chains below were found in one sample sequenced in a study of shared clonotypes between healthy human individuals. The method was immunoSEQ multiplex PCR; TCRdb's version includes in-frame clones alone and lacks a portion of them. The sample includes over a million clones, about 96% of them seen just once. The sequenced material came from naive CD4+ T cells sorted from blood. Noted subset: CD45RA+ positively selected. The source is a man aged 25 to 45 in good health.

The chain carries TRBV7-9 and TRBJ2-7; unclear D gene. CDR1 and CDR2 from the germline V gene are SEHNR and FQNEAQ (reference sequence). V lost 5 bases and J 4 bases, leaving 9 bases between the germline ends. The CDR3 runs 12 residues. CDR3 in amino acids: CASSQERYEQYF. CDR3 coding DNA: TGTGCCAGCAGCCAGGAAAGGTACGAGCAGTACTTC.

J is TRBJ1-3 and V is TRBV21-1. TRBV21-1 is designated a pseudogene. The CDR3 is made up of 16 amino acids. In nucleotides, the CDR3 is TGTGCCAGCAGCAAAGGGGGGGACACGCCTGGAAACACCATATATTTT. It translates to CASSKGGDTPGNTIYF.

CDR3 nucleotide sequence: TGTGCCAGCAGCCGCGAAACAGCGAACACTGAAGCTTTCTTT. This translates into CASSRETANTEAFF. This rearrangement joins TRBV5-8 to TRBJ1-1; D gene uncertain. Looked up from germline, CDR1 is SGHTS and CDR2 is YDEGEE. The ends were cut back, 4 bases at V and 1 base at J, with 11 bases in the middle. The CDR3 sequence is 14 residues long.

Of note for this clone: Other DNA sequences in this specimen translate into the identical CDR3. The gene calls are TRBV11-3 and TRBJ2-5; 10 bases align to TRBD2. There are 15 residues in the CDR3. Germline trimming cut 5 bases from V and 1 base from J; bases unmatched to any gene: 4. Germline CDR1 reads SGHNT; CDR2 reads YENEEA. CDR3 nucleotide sequence: TGTGCCAGCAGCCCCCGGACTAGCGGCCAAGAGACCCAGTACTTC. Residues: CASSPRTSGQETQYF.

This chain links TRBV18 with TRBJ1-4; 7 bases are shared with TRBD1. V trimming: 3 bases; J trimming: 0 bases; junction bases outside the gene matches: 1. The CDR3 is 15 residues long. Germline lookup yields CDR1 KGHSH and CDR2 LQKENI. CDR3 sequence reads: CASSPTGSTNEKLFF. As DNA, the CDR3 is TGTGCCAGCTCACCGACAGGGTCAACTAATGAAAAACTGTTTTTT.

The chain couples TRBV19 to TRBJ2-1; 7 bases map to TRBD1. This CDR3 has 15 amino acids. CDR1 and CDR2 (germline): LNHDA, SQIVND (reference sequence). V lost 9 bases to trimming and J lost 5 bases; unmatched junction nucleotides: 13. The CDR3 loop is CASRNEGASHNEQFF. In DNA, the CDR3 is TGTGCCAGCCGAAACGAGGGGGCTAGCCACAATGAGCAGTTCTTC. Looking up the rest from reference TRBV19 and TRBJ2-1 gives the full variable domain: DGGITQSPKYLFRKEGQNVTLSCEQNLNHDAMYWYRQDPGQGLRLIYYSQIVNDFQKGDIAEGYSVSREKKESFPLTVTSAQKNPTAFYLCASRNEGASHNEQFFGPGTRLTVL.

V usage is TRBV28 and J usage is TRBJ2-7; 7 bases line up with TRBD1. J lost 4 bases, V lost 5 bases, and 14 bases had no gene match. This CDR3 is built from 16 residues. Germline CDR1 and CDR2: MDHEN and SYDVKM. CDR3 nucleotides: TGTGCCAGCAGTCTCCACAGGGGCAATCGTCATTACGAGCAGTACTTC. Translated: CASSLHRGNRHYEQYF.

The chain has TRBV7-7 and TRBJ2-7, with D unclear. CDR1 and CDR2 (germline): SSHAT, FNYEAQ (reference sequence). V gave up 3 bases and J gave up 0 bases, with 12 bases separating them. This CDR3 has 15 amino acids. CDR3 in DNA: TGTGCCAGCAGCTTTCCGCGGCTGCCCTCCTACGAGCAGTACTTC. Translated, it gives CASSFPRLPSYEQYF.

The V gene is TRBV27, the J gene TRBJ1-1, with D uncertain. The CDR3 totals 13 residues. CDR1 is MNHEY, CDR2 SMNVEV, per germline (reference sequence). Trimming took off 4 bases at V and 10 bases at J, with 16 bases between the two ends. CDR3 nucleotide sequence: TGTGCCAGCAGTTCTCCTGTCGGCCGTCCAGCTTTCTTT. Translation: CASSSPVGRPAFF.

The J gene is TRBJ1-5, the V gene TRBV6-6, with a tentative D call TRBD1 (6 bases). Trimming took 0 bases from V and 7 from J, leaving 13 bases between them. This CDR3 region has 15 residues. Germline V gene lookup returns CDR1 MNHNY and CDR2 SVGAGI (reference sequence). The CDR3 nucleotides are TGTGCCAGCAGTTACTCCCAGGGGCTGGGACAGCCCCAGCATTTT. It yields the protein CASSYSQGLGQPQHF.

The chain carries TRBV5-1 and TRBJ2-7; TRBD1 aligns across 12 bases. In germline, CDR1 is SGHRS, CDR2 YFSETQ. CDR3 length equals 17 residues. V was clipped by 2 bases and J by 3 bases; unmatched bases: 9. CDR3 bases: TGCGCCAGCAGCTTTGGGACAGGGGGCTTGGGATACTACGAGCAGTACTTC. This gives the protein CASSFGTGGLGYYEQYF.

This clone was seen once. The V and J genes are TRBV5-6 and TRBJ2-5; D gene unclear. Germline CDR1 reads SGHDT; CDR2 reads YYEEEE. The CDR3 covers 13 residues. Trimming stripped 4 bases from V and 1 base from J, with 8 bases between. CDR3 bases: TGTGCCAGCAGCGCGTGGGTCCAAGAGACCCAGTACTTC. This sequence encodes CASSAWVQETQYF.

The V call is TRBV5-1, the J call TRBJ2-1; D gene ambiguous. This CDR3 is 14 amino acids long. Trimming shortened V by 0 bases and J by 4 bases, and 8 bases separated the two germline ends. CDR1 and CDR2 from the germline V gene are SGHRS and YFSETQ. CDR3 nucleotide sequence: TGCGCCAGCAGCTTGGCTCTAACTTACAATGAGCAGTTCTTC. As protein: CASSLALTYNEQFF.

The chain links TRBV6-5 to TRBJ1-4; D not certain. V gave up 2 bases and J gave up 8 bases, with 12 bases separating them. CDR3 length: 14 residues. Germline values: CDR1 MNHEY, CDR2 SVGAGI. CDR3 coding DNA: TGTGCCAGCAGTTACGAAGGCCCTAGAGAAAAACTGTTTTTT. Its protein is CASSYEGPREKLFF.

The chain uses TRBV5-1 and TRBJ2-7, with TRBD2 as a possible D gene (5 bases). CDR1 is SGHRS, CDR2 YFSETQ, per germline. The CDR3 consists of 14 residues. With 5 bases removed from V and 0 bases from J, the gap between germline ends came to 12 bases. DNA for the CDR3: TGCGCCAGCAGTCACCTGGACTTCTCCTACGAGCAGTACTTC. Encoded protein: CASSHLDFSYEQYF.

CDR3 residues: CASSPWGQQNYGYTF. In DNA, the CDR3 is TGTGCCAGCTCACCCTGGGGGCAGCAGAACTATGGCTACACCTTC. This chain connects TRBV18 to TRBJ1-2, with D tentatively TRBD1 (6 bases). CDR1 KGHSH and CDR2 LQKENI come from the germline V gene. Trimming left V 3 bases short and J 2 bases short, with 13 bases between. This CDR3 has 15 amino acids.

This clone was seen a single time. The chain uses TRBV5-1 and TRBJ2-3; 8 nucleotides agree with TRBD1. The CDR3 length is 16 residues. V shed 4 bases and J 0 bases; nucleotides not matched to a gene: 7. Looked up from germline, CDR1 is SGHRS and CDR2 is YFSETQ. The CDR3 DNA reads as TGCGCCAGCAGCATTGGACAGGGTAGGAGCACAGATACGCAGTATTTT. This gives the protein CASSIGQGRSTDTQYF.

The gene calls are TRBV5-1 and TRBJ1-4; D is unresolved. The germline CDR1 and CDR2 sequences are SGHRS and YFSETQ. The CDR3 contains 15 residues. V dropped 1 base and J dropped 4 bases, with 11 bases sitting between them. The DNA for the CDR3 is TGCGCCAGCAGCTTGTTTTCACCGATTAATGAAAAACTGTTTTTT. Translated: CASSLFSPINEKLFF.

This rearrangement joins TRBV28 to TRBJ2-7, with D unclear. Looked up from germline, CDR1 is MDHEN and CDR2 is SYDVKM. The CDR3 contains 10 residues. Trimming left V 8 bases short and J 7 bases short, with 9 bases between. CDR3 region: CASGWKEQYF. The CDR3 DNA follows: TGTGCCAGCGGTTGGAAGGAGCAGTACTTC. Looking up the rest from reference TRBV28 and TRBJ2-7 gives the full variable domain: DVKVTQSSRYLVKRTGEKVFLECVQDMDHENMFWYRQDPGLGLRLIYFSYDVKMKEKGDIPEGYSVSREKKERFSLILESASTNQTSMYLCASGWKEQYFGPGTRLTVT.